One sample yielded the 21 T cell receptor beta chains listed below, sequenced in a study of response to subunit inactivated influenza vaccine. TCRdb redid the calling of the RT-PCR reads with MiXCR, one entry per CDR3 protein. This sample has about 800,000 distinct CDR3 sequences, with around 21% found just once. Sequencing was performed on PBMCs from blood, taken 5 days after vaccination. The receptors stem from a man aged 45-60 years who received an inactivated influenza vaccine.

This clonotype has just a few counts. The V gene is TRBV20-1, the J gene TRBJ2-3; TRBD2 matches at 11 bases. V gave up 7 bases and J gave up 7 bases; unmatched junction bases: 4. The CDR3 covers 12 residues. Looked up from germline, CDR1 is DFQATT and CDR2 is SNEGSKA (reference sequence). The CDR3 loop reads CSVTSGSYTQYF. The DNA of the CDR3 is TGCAGTGTAACTAGCGGGAGTTATACGCAGTATTTT.

This clonotype was seen a few times. This chain links TRBV4-3 with TRBJ2-5, with D possibly matching TRBD2 (6 bases). The CDR3 length is 14 residues. Trimming pared 4 bases from V and 5 bases from J, leaving 14 bases between. The germline V gene encodes CDR1 LGHNA and CDR2 YSLEER. The CDR3 sequence is CASSPSAGPETQYF. DNA of the CDR3: TGCGCCAGCAGCCCGTCGGCGGGACCCGAGACCCAGTACTTC.

This clonotype was detected a few times. The chain has TRBV5-1 and TRBJ1-3; no definite D call. This CDR3 region has 13 residues. V was clipped by 3 bases and J by 3 bases, with 7 bases between them. Germline CDR1 SGHRS, CDR2 YFSETQ. The CDR3 region has the DNA TGCGCCAGCAGCTCCGGATTTGGAAACACCATATATTTT. Translated: CASSSGFGNTIYF.

The rearrangement joins TRBV20-1 to TRBJ2-7, with D possibly being TRBD2 (6 bases). Trimming took 0 bases from V and 4 from J, leaving 13 bases between them. CDR1 and CDR2 (germline): DFQATT, SNEGSKA (reference sequence). CDR3 length: 14 residues. CDR3 DNA sequence: TGCAGTGCTAGAGATCGCGGGGCAGAATACGAGCAGTACTTC. Protein: CSARDRGAEYEQYF.

V is TRBV6-2 or TRBV6-3 and J is TRBJ2-7; D possibly corresponds to TRBD1 (5 bases). CDR3 length: 14 residues. V was trimmed by 6 bases and J by 5 bases, leaving 17 bases between them. The germline gives CDR1 MNHEY, CDR2 SVGEGT. This chain's CDR3 is CASRPQGAFDEQYF. For the CDR3, the DNA is TGTGCCAGCAGACCACAAGGGGCCTTTGACGAGCAGTACTTC.

This clonotype was seen a handful of times. V gene TRBV29-1 combines with J gene TRBJ2-1; 9 bases line up with TRBD2. The germline V gene encodes CDR1 SQVTM and CDR2 ANQGSEA. V shed 3 bases, J shed 6 bases, and the junction held 6 bases outside the gene matches. CDR3 length equals 14 residues. DNA of the CDR3: TGCAGCGTTGACGGTAGCGGGAGACCCAATGAGCAGTTCTTC. Protein: CSVDGSGRPNEQFF.

This clonotype came up a few times. The rearrangement uses TRBV29-1 and TRBJ2-3; D remains unclear. V lost 4 bases and J 2 bases, leaving 13 bases between the germline ends. CDR3 length equals 14 residues. Germline V gives CDR1 SQVTM, CDR2 ANQGSEA. The CDR3 DNA follows: TGCAGCGTTGCCGCGGCCGGGTACACAGATACGCAGTATTTT. Translated: CSVAAAGYTDTQYF.

The table lists this clonotype with many counts. V is TRBV12-3 or TRBV12-4 and J is TRBJ2-1; D might be TRBD1 (5 bases). This CDR3 contains 14 residues. V lost 3 bases and J lost 3, with 9 bases in between. The CDR3 region is CASSFLTDYNEQFF. The CDR3 bases are TGTGCCAGCAGTTTCCTGACAGACTACAATGAGCAGTTCTTC.

This clonotype was counted only a few times. The chain is built from TRBV6-2 or TRBV6-3 and TRBJ2-7; 7 bases fit TRBD1. The germline V gene encodes CDR1 MNHEY and CDR2 SVGEGT. Germline trimming cut 2 bases from V and 1 base from J; bases unmatched to any gene: 8. The CDR3 sequence is 16 residues long. The CDR3 sequence: CASSYHLGGLSYEQYF. DNA of the CDR3: TGTGCCAGCAGTTACCACCTAGGGGGCCTTTCCTACGAGCAGTACTTC.

This clonotype was detected ten times or more. J is TRBJ2-3 and V is TRBV6-5; D ambiguous. Trimming took off 0 bases at V and 5 bases at J, with 9 bases between the two ends. CDR1 and CDR2 (germline): MNHEY, SVGAGI. The CDR3 consists of 14 residues. The CDR3 reads CASSYSRGRDTQYF. The DNA for the CDR3 is TGTGCCAGCAGTTACTCTCGCGGTAGAGATACGCAGTATTTT.

This chain joins TRBV9 and TRBJ1-1; 10 bases line up with TRBD1. V was pared by 4 bases and J by 4 bases, with 7 bases of the junction left unmatched. The CDR3 has 15 amino acids. Germline-derived CDR1 and CDR2 are SGDLS and YYNGEE. This CDR3 is CASSPTGGLSTEAFF. The CDR3 region has the DNA TGTGCCAGCAGCCCGACAGGGGGCCTCTCCACTGAAGCTTTCTTT.

V and J are TRBV7-9 and TRBJ2-5, with 8 nucleotides matching TRBD1. The germline V gene has CDR1 SEHNR and CDR2 FQNEAQ (reference sequence). After removal of 0 bases from V and 1 base from J, the junction contained 4 bases not matched to a gene. The CDR3 sequence is 16 residues long. The CDR3 nucleotides are TGTGCCAGCAGCTTAGCCGCTACAGGGGGCCAAGAGACCCAGTACTTC. This codes for CASSLAATGGQETQYF.

This clonotype was recorded a few times. J is TRBJ1-1 and V is TRBV20-1; D is undetermined. The germline V gene has CDR1 DFQATT and CDR2 SNEGSKA (reference sequence). This CDR3 is built from 15 residues. Between the trimmed V and J ends, which lost 1 base and 0 bases, there was a span of 12 bases. The CDR3 is CSARVSGQMNTEAFF. Written as DNA, the CDR3 is TGCAGTGCTAGAGTATCTGGTCAGATGAACACTGAAGCTTTCTTT.

CDR3 nucleotides: TGCAGTGCTAGAGAGTTTGGGGGTGTGGGGGGCTACACCTTC. Encoded protein: CSAREFGGVGGYTF. The rearrangement uses TRBV20-1 and TRBJ1-2; tentatively, D is TRBD1 (5 bases). CDR3 length: 14 amino acids. Per the germline V gene, CDR1 is DFQATT and CDR2 is SNEGSKA (reference sequence). V was pared by 0 bases and J by 8 bases, with 16 bases between.

This clonotype was found a few times. The V and J genes are TRBV20-1 and TRBJ2-1, with 8 bases fitting TRBD1. Per the germline V gene, CDR1 is DFQATT and CDR2 is SNEGSKA (reference sequence). Trimming removed 0 bases from V and 12 bases from J; junction bases left unmatched: 7. CDR3 length equals 13 residues. Written as DNA, the CDR3 is TGCAGTGCTAGAGATCAAGGGCAGGGGGCGCAGTTCTTC. This encodes CSARDQGQGAQFF.

The CDR3 region is CASSSTGTGRNSPLHF. The CDR3 region has the DNA TGTGCCAGCAGCTCCACCGGGACAGGGAGGAATTCACCCCTCCACTTT. This sequence joins TRBV7-2 and TRBJ1-6, with 9 bases that match TRBD1. The trim removed 4 bases at V and 7 bases at J, leaving 8 bases unmatched. CDR3 length: 16 amino acids. Germline lookup yields CDR1 SGHTA and CDR2 FQGNSA.

The V and J genes are TRBV7-6 and TRBJ2-2, with TRBD1 matching 9 bases. CDR1 is SGHVS and CDR2 is FNYEAQ in the germline V gene. The CDR3 length is 17 residues. V lost 1 base, J lost 5 bases, and 8 bases stayed unmatched. CDR3 in DNA: TGTGCCAGCAGCTTAGACCCCGGGACAGGGTCGACCGGGGAGCTGTTTTTT. It translates to CASSLDPGTGSTGELFF. The full variable domain, completed using reference TRBV7-6 and TRBJ2-2, is GAGVSQSPRYKVTKRGQDVALRCDPISGHVSLYWYRQALGQGPEFLTYFNYEAQQDKSGLPNDRFSAERPEGSISTLTIQRTEQRDSAMYRCASSLDPGTGSTGELFFGEGSRLTVL.

Comment on this clonotype: At one boundary the junction diverges from the germline segment, which might be a read error. This chain connects TRBV4-3 to TRBJ2-7; no firm D call. Germline V gene sequence: CDR1 LGHNA, CDR2 YSLEER. The CDR3 covers 14 residues. CDR3 DNA sequence: TGCACCAGCAGCCAAGATCCTGGTCCGTACGAGCAGTACTTC. Protein: CTSSQDPGPYEQYF.

This clonotype occurred many times. This chain joins TRBV5-1 and TRBJ2-7, with a tentative D call TRBD1 (5 bases). The V gene lost 0 bases and the J gene lost 1 base, with 8 bases spanning the gap. This CDR3 spans 14 amino acids. In germline, CDR1 is SGHRS, CDR2 YFSETQ. Here the CDR3 DNA reads TGCGCCAGCAGCTTGGAACAGGCTTCCTACGAGCAGTACTTC. Its protein product is CASSLEQASYEQYF.

The sample holds a few counts of this clonotype. The chain's CDR3 is CSVEDGAGGTYGYTF. CDR3 bases: TGCAGCGTTGAAGATGGCGCCGGGGGCACCTATGGCTACACCTTC. The gene calls are TRBV29-1 and TRBJ1-2, with D perhaps TRBD1 (6 bases). Germline CDR1 SQVTM, CDR2 ANQGSEA. The CDR3 extends over 15 amino acids. V was trimmed by 0 bases and J by 4 bases, leaving 15 bases between them.

The rearrangement joins TRBV6-1 to TRBJ2-1; 7 bases fit TRBD2. The CDR3 spans 15 residues. J gave up 3 bases and V 8 bases, and 10 bases lay outside the gene matches. CDR1 and CDR2 from the germline V gene are MNHNS and SASEGT. The CDR3 sequence is CASHPASGDYNEQFF. The CDR3 DNA sequence: TGTGCCAGCCACCCGGCTAGCGGAGACTACAATGAGCAGTTCTTC.